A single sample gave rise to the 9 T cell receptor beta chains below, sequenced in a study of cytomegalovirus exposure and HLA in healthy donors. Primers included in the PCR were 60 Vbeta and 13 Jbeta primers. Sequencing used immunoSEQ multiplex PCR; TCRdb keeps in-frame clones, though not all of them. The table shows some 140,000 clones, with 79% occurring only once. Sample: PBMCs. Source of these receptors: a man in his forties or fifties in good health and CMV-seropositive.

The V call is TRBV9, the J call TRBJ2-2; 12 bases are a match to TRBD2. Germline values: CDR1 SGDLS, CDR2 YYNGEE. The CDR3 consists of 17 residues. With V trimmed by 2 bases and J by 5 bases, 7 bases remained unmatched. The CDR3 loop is CASSVSTSGRGTGELFF. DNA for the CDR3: TGTGCCAGCAGCGTTTCGACTAGCGGGAGAGGGACCGGGGAGCTGTTTTTT.

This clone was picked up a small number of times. The CDR3 bases are TGCGCCAGCAGCTCAAGACTAGCGGTAAACACAGATACGCAGTATTTT. Its protein product is CASSSRLAVNTDTQYF. The J gene is TRBJ2-3, the V gene TRBV5-1; the match to TRBD2 covers 9 bases. The CDR3 sequence is 16 residues long. With V trimmed by 3 bases and J by 2 bases, 7 bases remained unmatched. CDR1 and CDR2 (germline): SGHRS, YFSETQ.

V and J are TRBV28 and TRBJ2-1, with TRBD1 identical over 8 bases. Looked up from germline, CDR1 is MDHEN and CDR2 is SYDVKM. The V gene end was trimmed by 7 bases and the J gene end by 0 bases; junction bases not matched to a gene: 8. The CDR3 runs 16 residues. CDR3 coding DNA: TGTGCCAGCAACAGACAGGGGTTAGTCTCCTACAATGAGCAGTTCTTC. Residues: CASNRQGLVSYNEQFF.

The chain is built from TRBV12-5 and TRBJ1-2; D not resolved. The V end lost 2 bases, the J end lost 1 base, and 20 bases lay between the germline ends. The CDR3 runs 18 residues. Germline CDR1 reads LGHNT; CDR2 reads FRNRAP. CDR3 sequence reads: CASGLREISVQHNYGYTF. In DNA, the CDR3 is TGTGCTAGTGGTTTGAGGGAGATTTCTGTTCAACATAACTATGGCTACACCTTC. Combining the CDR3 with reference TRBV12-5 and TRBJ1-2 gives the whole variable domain DARVTQTPRHKVTEMGQEVTMRCQPILGHNTVFWYRQTMMQGLELLAYFRNRAPLDDSGMPKDRFSAEMPDATLATLKIQPSEPRDSAVYFCASGLREISVQHNYGYTFGSGTRLTVV.

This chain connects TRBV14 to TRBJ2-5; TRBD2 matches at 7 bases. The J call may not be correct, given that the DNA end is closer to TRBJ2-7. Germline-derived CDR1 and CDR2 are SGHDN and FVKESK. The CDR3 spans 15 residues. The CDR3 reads CASSQLAANSYEQYF. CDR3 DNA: TGTGCCAGCAGCCAACTAGCGGCTAACTCCTACGAGCAGTACTTC.

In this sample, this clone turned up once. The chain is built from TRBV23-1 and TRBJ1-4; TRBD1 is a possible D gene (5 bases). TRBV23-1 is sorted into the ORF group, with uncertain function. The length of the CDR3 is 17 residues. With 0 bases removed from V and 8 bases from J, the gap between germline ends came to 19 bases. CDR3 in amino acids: CASSQSKDEGRIEKLFF. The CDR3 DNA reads TGCGCCAGCAGTCAATCGAAAGATGAGGGGAGGATAGAAAAACTGTTTTTT.

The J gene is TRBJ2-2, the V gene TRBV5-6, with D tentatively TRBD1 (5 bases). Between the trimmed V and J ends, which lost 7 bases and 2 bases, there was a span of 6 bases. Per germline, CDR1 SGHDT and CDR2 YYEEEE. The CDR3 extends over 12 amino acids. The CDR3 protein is CASQGNTGELFF. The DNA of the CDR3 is TGTGCCAGCCAGGGAAACACCGGGGAGCTGTTTTTT.

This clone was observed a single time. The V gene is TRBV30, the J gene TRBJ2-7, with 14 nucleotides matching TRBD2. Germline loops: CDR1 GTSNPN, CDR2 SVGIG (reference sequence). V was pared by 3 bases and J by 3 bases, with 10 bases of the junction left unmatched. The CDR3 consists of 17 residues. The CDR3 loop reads CAWSGGTSGSNLYEQYF. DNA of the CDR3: TGTGCCTGGAGCGGCGGGACTAGCGGGAGTAATCTCTACGAGCAGTACTTC. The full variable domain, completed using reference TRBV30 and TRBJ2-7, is SQTIHQWPATLVQPVGSPLSLECTVEGTSNPNLYWYRQAAGRGLQLLFYSVGIGQISSEVPQNLSASRPQDRQFILSSKKLLLSDSGFYLCAWSGGTSGSNLYEQYFGPGTRLTVT.

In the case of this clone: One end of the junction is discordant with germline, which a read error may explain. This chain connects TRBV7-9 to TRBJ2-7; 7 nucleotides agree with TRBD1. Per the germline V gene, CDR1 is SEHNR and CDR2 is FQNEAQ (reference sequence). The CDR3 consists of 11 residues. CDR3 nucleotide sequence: TGTTCCAGCAACAGGGGCTACGAGCAGTACTTC. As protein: CSSNRGYEQYF.